This T cell receptor beta chain was identified during a study of radiotherapy plus CTLA-4 blockade in lung cancer. The V gene end was trimmed by 6 bases and the J gene end by 1 base; junction bases not matched to a gene: 5. CDR3 length: 14 residues. CDR1 is MNHNY, CDR2 SVGAGI, per germline (reference sequence). TCRdb's table, derived via immunoSEQ multiplex PCR, lists solely in-frame clones and lacks some. The sample records about 43,000 clones, 60% to 70% being singletons. V and J are TRBV6-6 and TRBJ1-1; 7 bases line up with TRBD1. Material: peripheral blood, obtained from a patient treated with radiotherapy plus ipilimumab. The sequence derives from a human donor with non-small cell lung cancer who had a partial response to radiotherapy plus ipilimumab. The CDR3 reads CASRPGQSNTEAFF. For the CDR3, the DNA is TGTGCCAGCAGACCGGGACAGTCGAACACTGAAGCTTTCTTT.